This is a list of T cell receptor beta chains from one sample in a study of T cell responses to AZD1222 COVID-19 vaccine. The data were produced by immunoSEQ multiplex PCR, yet TCRdb's version contains in-frame clones alone and is incomplete. The repertoire holds approximately 150,000 clones, with around 90% as singletons. The sample was peripheral blood, taken on day 0 of AZD1222 vaccination. These receptor sequences come from an adult in good health. Each CDR3 is given with its conserved first and last residue. D genes are given only for firm matches. Size is omitted from some rows. Given values are once, few, many or a class for expanded clones.

J gene | V gene | D gene | clone size | CDR3 protein | CDR3 DNA
TRBJ1-2 | TRBV14 | - | - | CASSRSPYGYTF | TGTGCCAGCAGCCGAAGTCCCTATGGCTACACCTTC
TRBJ1-1 | TRBV6-1 | - | - | CASSEPTRPGGAEAFF | TGTGCCAGCAGTGAACCTACCCGCCCGGGGGGGGCTGAAGCTTTCTTT
TRBJ1-1 | TRBV14 | - | - | CASSHGPPGTNTEAFF | TGTGCCAGCAGCCACGGACCGCCCGGGACGAACACTGAAGCTTTCTTT
TRBJ1-5 | TRBV2 | - | - | CASTAFGNQPQHF | TGTGCCAGCACTGCGTTCGGCAATCAGCCCCAGCATTTT
TRBJ1-5 | TRBV5-5 | TRBD1 | - | CASSLDGQGTQTYQPQHF | TGTGCCAGCAGCTTGGACGGACAGGGAACCCAGACTTACCAGCCCCAGCATTTT
TRBJ1-5 | TRBV2 | - | - | CASSESLRQTFSNQPQHF | TGTGCCAGCAGTGAGTCTCTCCGACAAACCTTTAGCAATCAGCCCCAGCATTTT
TRBJ1-1 | TRBV3-1/TRBV3-2 | - | - | CASSQGVSTEAFF | TGTGCCAGCAGCCAAGGGGTCAGTACTGAAGCTTTCTTT
TRBJ1-1 | TRBV14 | TRBD1 | - | CASSPWTGGTEAFF | TGTGCCAGCAGCCCTTGGACAGGGGGCACTGAAGCTTTCTTT
TRBJ1-2 | TRBV12-5 | - | once | CASGLGHRAQANYGYTF | TGTGCTAGTGGTTTGGGCCACCGGGCCCAAGCTAACTATGGCTACACCTTC
TRBJ2-7 | TRBV3-1/TRBV3-2 | TRBD1 | - | CASSLPGQGIYEQYF | TGTGCCAGCAGCCTCCCGGGACAGGGTATCTACGAGCAGTACTTC
TRBJ1-1 | TRBV28 | - | - | CASSNLQGEAFF | TGTGCCAGCAGTAACCTACAAGGGGAAGCTTTCTTT
TRBJ2-3 | TRBV19 | TRBD2 | once | CASSETSGADTQYF | TGTGCCAGTAGTGAGACTAGCGGGGCAGATACGCAGTATTTT
TRBJ2-1 | TRBV6-1 | TRBD2 | - | CASSEVGTSVSSYNEQFF | TGTGCCAGCAGTGAAGTGGGGACTAGCGTAAGCTCCTACAATGAGCAGTTCTTC
TRBJ2-1 | TRBV3-1/TRBV3-2 | - | - | CASSPPPSTGSYNEQFF | TGTGCCAGCAGCCCGCCACCCTCGACAGGATCCTACAATGAGCAGTTCTTC
TRBJ2-1 | TRBV27 | TRBD1 | - | CASSPNRGQGEQFF | TGTGCCAGCAGCCCAAACAGGGGGCAGGGTGAGCAGTTCTTC
TRBJ1-1 | TRBV5-1 | - | once | CASSWGTYSQNTEAFF | TGCGCCAGCAGCTGGGGGACTTACTCGCAGAACACTGAAGCTTTCTTT
TRBJ1-1 | TRBV7-8 | - | - | CASSLEVRENTEAFF | TGTGCCAGCAGCTTAGAGGTTCGGGAGAACACTGAAGCTTTCTTT
TRBJ1-1 | TRBV11-3 | - | - | CASSPDRREGDTEAFF | TGTGCCAGCAGCCCTGACCGCCGGGAAGGGGACACTGAAGCTTTCTTT
TRBJ1-5 | TRBV18 | - | - | CASSPDRTPNQPQHF | TGTGCCAGCTCACCGGACAGAACTCCTAATCAGCCCCAGCATTTT
TRBJ2-7 | TRBV19 | TRBD2 | - | CASKQTSGSYEQYF | TGTGCCAGTAAGCAGACTAGCGGCTCCTACGAGCAGTACTTC
TRBJ2-5 | TRBV4-2 | - | - | CASSHGGPQETQYF | TGTGCCAGCAGCCACGGTGGTCCCCAAGAGACCCAGTACTTC
TRBJ2-7 | TRBV14 | - | once | CASRQDSSYEQYF | TGTGCCAGCAGGCAGGACAGCTCCTACGAGCAGTACTTC
TRBJ1-3 | TRBV28 | - | - | CASTQGFGNTIYF | TGTGCCAGCACCCAGGGGTTTGGAAACACCATATATTTT
TRBJ2-7 | TRBV4-1 | TRBD2 | - | CASSPHPSGDHVAQGQYF | TGCGCCAGCAGCCCGCACCCTAGCGGGGATCATGTAGCGCAGGGGCAGTACTTC
TRBJ1-1 | TRBV6-5 | - | - | CASNQDRQAFF | TGTGCCAGCAACCAAGACAGGCAAGCTTTCTTT
TRBJ1-5 | TRBV6-2/TRBV6-3 | - | - | CASSQRGEVGQPQHF | TGTGCCAGCAGTCAGCGGGGGGAGGTTGGTCAGCCCCAGCATTTT
TRBJ1-1 | TRBV5-1 | - | - | CASSWDGPGVAEAFF | TGCGCCAGCAGCTGGGATGGACCGGGGGTCGCTGAAGCTTTCTTT
TRBJ1-1 | TRBV6-6 | - | - | CASLRDGLNTEAFF | TGTGCCAGCCTCCGGGACGGGCTAAACACTGAAGCTTTCTTT
TRBJ1-5 | TRBV3-1/TRBV3-2 | TRBD1 | - | CASSPRGRGNQPQHF | TGTGCCAGCAGCCCCAGGGGGCGCGGCAATCAGCCCCAGCATTTT
TRBJ1-1 | TRBV6-5 | - | - | CASSYGERMNTEAFF | TGTGCCAGCAGTTACGGGGAACGGATGAACACTGAAGCTTTCTTT
TRBJ2-1 | TRBV29-1 | - | - | CSVEESGSPEQFF | TGCAGCGTTGAAGAATCGGGGAGCCCTGAGCAGTTCTTC
TRBJ1-1 | TRBV29-1 | - | - | CSVVRRQDWNTEAFF | TGCAGCGTTGTAAGACGACAGGATTGGAACACTGAAGCTTTCTTT
TRBJ2-4 | TRBV5-4 | - | - | CASSSTTGMRNIQYF | TGTGCCAGCAGCTCCACTACAGGGATGAGAAACATTCAGTACTTC
TRBJ2-1 | TRBV29-1 | TRBD2 | - | CSVDLTSGRSNEQFF | TGCAGCGTAGACTTGACTAGCGGGAGGAGTAATGAGCAGTTCTTC
TRBJ2-1 | TRBV20-1 | - | - | CSASRYAGEQFF | TGCAGTGCTAGTAGATACGCCGGGGAGCAGTTCTTC
TRBJ2-2 | TRBV4-1 | - | - | CASSQDLGPGRGGELFF | TGCGCCAGCAGCCAAGATCTGGGGCCGGGAAGGGGCGGGGAGCTGTTTTTT
TRBJ1-6 | TRBV30 | - | - | CAWGGTPLHF | TGTGCCTGGGGAGGGACACCCCTCCACTTT
TRBJ1-4 | TRBV18 | - | - | CASSPPTASNEKLFF | TGTGCCAGCTCACCACCGACGGCTTCTAATGAAAAACTGTTTTTT
TRBJ1-5 | TRBV5-1 | - | once | CASSLVPGLSQPQHF | TGCGCCAGCAGCTTGGTACCAGGGCTCTCTCAGCCCCAGCATTTT
TRBJ1-2 | TRBV9 | TRBD1 | - | CASSVTPGQGARGYTF | TGTGCCAGCAGCGTCACTCCGGGACAGGGGGCACGGGGCTACACCTTC
TRBJ2-2 | TRBV19 | - | - | CASSPQGLSRTGELFF | TGTGCCAGTAGCCCTCAGGGTTTATCACGCACCGGGGAGCTGTTTTTT
TRBJ2-1 | TRBV18 | - | - | CASSLGGSYNEQFF | TGTGCCAGCTCTTTGGGGGGCTCCTACAATGAGCAGTTCTTC